This T cell receptor beta chain was obtained from a study of blood T cell repertoires in COVID-19. Study-level information: Whether acute or convalescent, the COVID-19 samples came from the United States, Italy and Spain. PBMCs, B-cell-depleted T cells, or T cells provided the cDNA or gDNA that made up the material.

Original analysis: Reference gene primer amplification yielded estimated nucleated cell counts. Generated by immunoSEQ multiplex PCR, the TCRdb table keeps only in-frame clones and is missing some. The DNA was the basis for D and trimming; V, J and clone size are from that table. The repertoire includes tens of thousands of clones, approximately 70% of them detected once, and about 9% sits in the top ten. In germline, CDR1 is MDHEN, CDR2 SYDVKM. There are 16 residues in the CDR3. With V trimmed by 3 bases and J by 7 bases, 9 bases remained unmatched. The material sequenced was peripheral blood. This chain connects TRBV28 to TRBJ1-2, with 12 bases fitting TRBD1. The sequence derives from a woman aged 70-85 years with acute or convalescent COVID-19. CDR3 sequence: CASSLGPGQGASGYTF. CDR3 bases: TGTGCCAGCAGTTTGGGTCCGGGACAGGGGGCTAGTGGCTACACCTTC.